This TCR beta chain was observed in a study of blood T cell dynamics during melanoma immunotherapy. Study information: Patients with metastatic melanoma got pembrolizumab or nivolumab-ipilimumab as first-line care.

Described time point: week 3, after first cycle of checkpoint inhibitor. At 12 weeks after first infusion, RECIST 1.1 defined response for most patients. TCRdb's copy holds only in-frame clones and misses some; the assay was immunoSEQ multiplex PCR. The sample has around 15,000 clones; 94% are singletons. Study results and caveats: Immune-effector CD8+ cells best matched cell-free DNA CDR3 sequences and were most clonal.

The length of the CDR3 is 13 residues. CDR1 and CDR2 (germline): SGHDN, FVKESK. On this clone itself: As yet, its antigen is unknown.

The chain has TRBV14 and TRBJ2-5; maybe TRBD2 (5 bases). The DNA end favors TRBJ2-7, so the J call may be wrong. The sample in question was effector memory CD8+ T cells from blood, obtained from a patient treated with checkpoint blockade. This TCR derives from a human donor with melanoma. CDR3 nucleotides: TGTGCCAGCAGTCGGCGGGCCCTTTACGAGCAGTACTTC. This translates into CASSRRALYEQYF.